Below, one T cell receptor (beta chain) is given with its context. The data are from a study of CXCR3-negative and CXCR3-positive naive CD8 T cells. Via 5' RACE with UMI labels, TRB cDNA libraries were prepared. From the 5' RACE reads, TCRdb lists one entry per CDR3 protein and no DNA. The table for this sample gives 100,000 to 150,000 distinct CDR3 sequences. The CDR3 runs to 15 residues. V and J are TRBV12-3 or TRBV12-4 and TRBJ2-1. Sequenced input: naive CXCR3- CD8+ T cells from blood. Subset of the sample: CD45RO-CCR7+CD27+CD95- naive CD8+ T cells lacking CXCR3 (TNR3-). This TCR came from a human donor in good health. Some clones in this sample may be carry-over from other donors' samples. CDR3 residues: CASSFSRNAGNEQFF.